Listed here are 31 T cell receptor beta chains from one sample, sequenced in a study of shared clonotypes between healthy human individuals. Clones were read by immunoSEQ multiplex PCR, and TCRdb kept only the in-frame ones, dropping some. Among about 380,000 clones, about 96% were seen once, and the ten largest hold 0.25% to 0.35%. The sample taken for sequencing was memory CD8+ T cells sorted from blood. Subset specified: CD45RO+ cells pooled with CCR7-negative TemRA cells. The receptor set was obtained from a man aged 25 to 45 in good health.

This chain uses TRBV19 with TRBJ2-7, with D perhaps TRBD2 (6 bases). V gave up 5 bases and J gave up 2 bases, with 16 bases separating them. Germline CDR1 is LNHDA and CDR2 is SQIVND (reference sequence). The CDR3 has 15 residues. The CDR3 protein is CASSGWRDGTYEQYF. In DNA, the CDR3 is TGTGCCAGTAGTGGGTGGCGGGACGGGACCTACGAGCAGTACTTC.

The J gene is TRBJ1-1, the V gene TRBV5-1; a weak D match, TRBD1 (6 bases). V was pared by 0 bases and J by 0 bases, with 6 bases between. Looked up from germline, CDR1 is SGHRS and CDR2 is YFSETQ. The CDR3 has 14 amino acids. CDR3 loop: CASSLEGVNTEAFF. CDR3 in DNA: TGCGCCAGCAGCTTGGAGGGGGTGAACACTGAAGCTTTCTTT. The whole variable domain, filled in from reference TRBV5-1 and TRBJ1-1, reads KAGVTQTPRYLIKTRGQQVTLSCSPISGHRSVSWYQQTPGQGLQFLFEYFSETQRNKGNFPGRFSGRQFSNSRSEMNVSTLELGDSALYLCASSLEGVNTEAFFGQGTRLTVV.

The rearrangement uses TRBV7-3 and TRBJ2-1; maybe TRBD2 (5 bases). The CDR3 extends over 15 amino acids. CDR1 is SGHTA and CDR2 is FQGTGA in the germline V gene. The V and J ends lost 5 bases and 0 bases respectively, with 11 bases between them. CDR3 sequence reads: CASSPDSSSYNEQFF. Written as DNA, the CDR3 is TGTGCCAGCAGCCCGGACTCGAGCTCCTACAATGAGCAGTTCTTC.

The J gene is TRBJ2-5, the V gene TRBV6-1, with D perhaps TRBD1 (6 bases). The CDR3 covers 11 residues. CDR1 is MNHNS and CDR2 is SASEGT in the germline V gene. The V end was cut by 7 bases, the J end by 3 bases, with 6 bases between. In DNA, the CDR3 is TGTGCCAGCAACAGGGAAGAGACCCAGTACTTC. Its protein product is CASNREETQYF.

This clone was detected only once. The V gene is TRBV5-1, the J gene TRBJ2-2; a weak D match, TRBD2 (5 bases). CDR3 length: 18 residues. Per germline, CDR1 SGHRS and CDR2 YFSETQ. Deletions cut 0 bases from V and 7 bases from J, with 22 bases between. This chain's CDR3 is CASSLAWWPAAGDGELFF. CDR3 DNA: TGCGCCAGCAGCTTGGCCTGGTGGCCAGCGGCGGGTGACGGGGAGCTGTTTTTT.

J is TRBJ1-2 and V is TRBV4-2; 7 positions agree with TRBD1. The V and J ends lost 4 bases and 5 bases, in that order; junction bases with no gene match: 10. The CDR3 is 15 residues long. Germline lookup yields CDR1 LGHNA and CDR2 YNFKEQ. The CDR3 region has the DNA TGTGCCAGCAGCCTCTACTTACAGGGGAGGTATGGCTACACCTTC. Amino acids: CASSLYLQGRYGYTF.

The CDR3 protein is CARSRHGTQETQYF. CDR3 nucleotide sequence: TGTGCCAGAAGCAGACACGGGACCCAAGAGACCCAGTACTTC. This sequence joins TRBV5-3 and TRBJ2-5, with D possibly being TRBD1 or TRBD2 (5 bases each). TRBV5-3 is designated an ORF whose function remains uncertain. CDR3 length: 14 amino acids. The V gene lost 4 bases and the J gene lost 1 base, with 11 bases spanning the gap.

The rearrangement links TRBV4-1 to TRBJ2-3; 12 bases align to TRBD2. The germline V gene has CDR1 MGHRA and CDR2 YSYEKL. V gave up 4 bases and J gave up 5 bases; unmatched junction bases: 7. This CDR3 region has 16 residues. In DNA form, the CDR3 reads TGCGCCAGCAGCCCTGAAGGGGGACTAGCGGGAGATACGCAGTATTTT. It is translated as CASSPEGGLAGDTQYF.

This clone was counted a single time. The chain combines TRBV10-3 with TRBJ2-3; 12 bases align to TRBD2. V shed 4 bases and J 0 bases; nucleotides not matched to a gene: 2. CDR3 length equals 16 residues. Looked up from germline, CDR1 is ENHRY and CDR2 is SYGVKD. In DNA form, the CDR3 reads TGTGCCATCAGTGCAGGACTAGCGGGAAGCACAGATACGCAGTATTTT. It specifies CAISAGLAGSTDTQYF.

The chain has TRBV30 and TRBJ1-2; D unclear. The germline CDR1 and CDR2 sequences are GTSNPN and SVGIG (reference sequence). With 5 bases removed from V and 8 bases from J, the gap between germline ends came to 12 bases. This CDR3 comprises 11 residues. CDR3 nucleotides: TGTGCCTGGGTTCAGGCGGGGGGCTACACCTTC. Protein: CAWVQAGGYTF.

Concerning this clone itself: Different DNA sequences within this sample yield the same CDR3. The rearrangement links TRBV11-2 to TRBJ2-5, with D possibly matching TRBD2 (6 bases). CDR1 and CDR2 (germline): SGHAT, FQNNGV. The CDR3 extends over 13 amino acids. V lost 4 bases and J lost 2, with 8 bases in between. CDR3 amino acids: CASSSGLQETQYF. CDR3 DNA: TGTGCCAGCAGCTCCGGACTACAAGAGACCCAGTACTTC.

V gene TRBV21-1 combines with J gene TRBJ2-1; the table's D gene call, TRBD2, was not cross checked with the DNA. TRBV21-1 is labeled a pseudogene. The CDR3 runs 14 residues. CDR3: CASSKVGLANEQFF. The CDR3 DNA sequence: TGTGCCAGCAGCAAAGTGGGACTAGCCAATGAGCAGTTCTTC.

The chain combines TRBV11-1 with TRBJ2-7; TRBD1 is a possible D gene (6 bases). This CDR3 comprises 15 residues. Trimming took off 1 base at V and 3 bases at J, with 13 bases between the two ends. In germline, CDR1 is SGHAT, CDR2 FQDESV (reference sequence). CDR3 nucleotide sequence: TGTGCCAGCAGCTTAGGGGGGCTAGCTAACTACGAGCAGTACTTC. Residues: CASSLGGLANYEQYF.

In nucleotides, the CDR3 is TGTGCCAGCAGAACCGACCCGTCAGGGGGCTACGAGCAGTACTTC. Translation: CASRTDPSGGYEQYF. V and J are TRBV5-4 and TRBJ2-7; 7 positions match TRBD1. Germline CDR1 SGHNT, CDR2 YYREEE (reference sequence). The J segment lost 3 bases and the V segment lost 5 bases, leaving 11 bases of the junction unmatched. This CDR3 has 15 amino acids.

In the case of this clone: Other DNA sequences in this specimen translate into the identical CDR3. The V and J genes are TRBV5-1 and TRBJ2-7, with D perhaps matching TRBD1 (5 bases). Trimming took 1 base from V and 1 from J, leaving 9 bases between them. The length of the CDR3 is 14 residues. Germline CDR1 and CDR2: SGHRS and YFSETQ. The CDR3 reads CASSLTRDSYEQYF. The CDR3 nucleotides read TGCGCCAGCAGCTTGACCAGGGATTCCTACGAGCAGTACTTC.

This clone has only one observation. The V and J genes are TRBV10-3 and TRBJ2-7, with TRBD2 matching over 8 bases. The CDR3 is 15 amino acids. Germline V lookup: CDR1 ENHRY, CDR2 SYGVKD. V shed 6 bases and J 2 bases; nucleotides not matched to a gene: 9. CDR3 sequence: CAISPLADITYEQYF. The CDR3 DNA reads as TGTGCCATCAGCCCACTAGCGGACATTACCTACGAGCAGTACTTC.

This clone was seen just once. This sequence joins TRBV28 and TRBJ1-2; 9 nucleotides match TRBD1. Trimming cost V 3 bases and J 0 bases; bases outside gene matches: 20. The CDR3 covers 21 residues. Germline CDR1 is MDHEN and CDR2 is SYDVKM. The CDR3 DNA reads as TGTGCCAGCAGTTTTTCTTCAGCTCTACGACAGGGGGAGGGAACTAACTATGGCTACACCTTC. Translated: CASSFSSALRQGEGTNYGYTF.

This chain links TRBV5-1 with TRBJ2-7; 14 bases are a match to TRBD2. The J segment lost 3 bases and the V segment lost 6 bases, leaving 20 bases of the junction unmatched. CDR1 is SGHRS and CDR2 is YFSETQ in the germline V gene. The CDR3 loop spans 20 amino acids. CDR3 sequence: CASTRYGGLAGVLPGYEQYF. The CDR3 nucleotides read TGCGCCAGCACCCGCTACGGGGGACTAGCGGGAGTACTTCCGGGCTACGAGCAGTACTTC.

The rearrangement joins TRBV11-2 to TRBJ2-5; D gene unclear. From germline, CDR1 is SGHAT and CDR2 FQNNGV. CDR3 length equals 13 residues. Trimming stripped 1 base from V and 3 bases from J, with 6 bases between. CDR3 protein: CASSLGLEETQYF. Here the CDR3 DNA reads TGTGCCAGCAGCTTAGGATTAGAAGAGACCCAGTACTTC.

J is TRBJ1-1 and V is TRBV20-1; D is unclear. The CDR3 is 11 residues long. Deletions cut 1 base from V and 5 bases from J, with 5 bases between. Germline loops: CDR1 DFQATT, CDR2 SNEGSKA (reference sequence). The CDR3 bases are TGCAGTGCTAGAGGGTTAACTGAAGCTTTCTTT. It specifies CSARGLTEAFF.

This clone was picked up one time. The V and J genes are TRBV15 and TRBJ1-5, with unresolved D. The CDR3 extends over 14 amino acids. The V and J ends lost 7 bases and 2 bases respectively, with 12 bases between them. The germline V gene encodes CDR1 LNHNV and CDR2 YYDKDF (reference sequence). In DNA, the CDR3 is TGTGCCACCAAAGACCGCCGAGGCAATCAGCCCCAGCATTTT. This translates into CATKDRRGNQPQHF. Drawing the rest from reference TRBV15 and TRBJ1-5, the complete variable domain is DAMVIQNPRYQVTQFGKPVTLSCSQTLNHNVMYWYQQKSSQAPKLLFHYYDKDFNNEADTPDNFQSRRPNTSFCFLDIRSPGLGDTAMYLCATKDRRGNQPQHFGDGTRLSIL.

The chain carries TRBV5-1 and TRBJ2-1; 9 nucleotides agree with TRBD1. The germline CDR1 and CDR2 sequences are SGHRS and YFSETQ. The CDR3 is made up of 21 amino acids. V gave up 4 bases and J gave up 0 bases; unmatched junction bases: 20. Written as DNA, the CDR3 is TGCGCCAGCAGCCCCCGCTGGGGGGACAGGGCAATGGGGAGCTCCTACAATGAGCAGTTCTTC. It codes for CASSPRWGDRAMGSSYNEQFF.

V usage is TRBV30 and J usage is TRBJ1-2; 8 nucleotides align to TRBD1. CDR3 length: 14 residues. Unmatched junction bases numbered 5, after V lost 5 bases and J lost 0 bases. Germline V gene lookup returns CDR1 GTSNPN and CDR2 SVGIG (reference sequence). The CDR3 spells CAWQGQGANYGYTF. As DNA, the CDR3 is TGTGCCTGGCAAGGACAGGGAGCTAACTATGGCTACACCTTC.

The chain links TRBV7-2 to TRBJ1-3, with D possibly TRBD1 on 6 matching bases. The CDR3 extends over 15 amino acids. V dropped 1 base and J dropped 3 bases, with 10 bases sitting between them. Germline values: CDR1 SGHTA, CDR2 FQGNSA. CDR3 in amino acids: CASSLGGRGGNTIYF. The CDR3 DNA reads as TGTGCCAGCAGCTTAGGGGGCAGGGGTGGAAACACCATATATTTT.

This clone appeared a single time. The CDR3: CASSVIQANGYTF. DNA of the CDR3: TGTGCCAGCAGTGTAATACAGGCGAATGGCTACACCTTC. The chain couples TRBV2 to TRBJ1-2; maybe TRBD1 (5 bases). The germline V and J ends were trimmed by 4 bases and 6 bases, with 12 bases remaining between them. The V gene's germline CDR1 is SNHLY and CDR2 FYNNEI. The CDR3 runs 13 residues.

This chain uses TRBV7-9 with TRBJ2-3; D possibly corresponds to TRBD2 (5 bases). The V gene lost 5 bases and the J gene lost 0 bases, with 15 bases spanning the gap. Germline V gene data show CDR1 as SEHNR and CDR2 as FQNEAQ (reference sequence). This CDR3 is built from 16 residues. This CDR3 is CASSPVIGGSTDTQYF. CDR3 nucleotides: TGTGCCAGCAGCCCCGTTATTGGCGGGAGCACAGATACGCAGTATTTT.

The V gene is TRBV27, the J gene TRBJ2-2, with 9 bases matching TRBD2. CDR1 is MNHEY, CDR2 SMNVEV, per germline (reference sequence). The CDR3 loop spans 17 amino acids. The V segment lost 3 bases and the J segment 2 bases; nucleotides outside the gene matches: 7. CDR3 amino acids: CASSFQLAGLNTGELFF. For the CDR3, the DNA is TGTGCCAGCAGTTTCCAACTAGCGGGCCTTAACACCGGGGAGCTGTTTTTT.

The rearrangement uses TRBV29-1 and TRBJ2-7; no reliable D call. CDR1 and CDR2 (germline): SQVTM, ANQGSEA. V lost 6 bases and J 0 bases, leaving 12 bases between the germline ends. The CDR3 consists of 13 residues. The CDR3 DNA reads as TGCAGCGTGACGGCCTGGGTCTCCTACGAGCAGTACTTC. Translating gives CSVTAWVSYEQYF.

CDR3 in DNA: TGCGCCAGCAGCCCTAAAACCTCCTCTGAAGCTTTCTTT. Protein: CASSPKTSSEAFF. The chain links TRBV4-1 to TRBJ1-1; D uncertain. Trimming took 4 bases from V and 6 from J, leaving 12 bases between them. Germline V gene sequence: CDR1 MGHRA, CDR2 YSYEKL. There are 13 residues in the CDR3.

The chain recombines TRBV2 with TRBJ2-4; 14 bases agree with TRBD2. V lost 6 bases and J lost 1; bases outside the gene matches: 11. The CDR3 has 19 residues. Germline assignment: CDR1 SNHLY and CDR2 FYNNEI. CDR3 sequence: CASRDSGTSGRGAKNIQYF. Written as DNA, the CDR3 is TGTGCCAGCAGAGATTCCGGGACTAGCGGGAGAGGGGCCAAAAACATTCAGTACTTC. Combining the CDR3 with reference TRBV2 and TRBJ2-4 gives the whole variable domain EPEVTQTPSHQVTQMGQEVILRCVPISNHLYFYWYRQILGQKVEFLVSFYNNEISEKSEIFDDQFSVERPDGSNFTLKIRSTKLEDSAMYFCASRDSGTSGRGAKNIQYFGAGTRLSVL.

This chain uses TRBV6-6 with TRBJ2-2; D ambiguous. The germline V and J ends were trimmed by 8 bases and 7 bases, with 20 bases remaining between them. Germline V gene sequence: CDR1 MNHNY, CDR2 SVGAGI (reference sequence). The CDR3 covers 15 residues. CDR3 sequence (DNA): TGTGCCAGCCGCCCACGTATAAGCTTTGTCGGGGAGCTGTTTTTT. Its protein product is CASRPRISFVGELFF.